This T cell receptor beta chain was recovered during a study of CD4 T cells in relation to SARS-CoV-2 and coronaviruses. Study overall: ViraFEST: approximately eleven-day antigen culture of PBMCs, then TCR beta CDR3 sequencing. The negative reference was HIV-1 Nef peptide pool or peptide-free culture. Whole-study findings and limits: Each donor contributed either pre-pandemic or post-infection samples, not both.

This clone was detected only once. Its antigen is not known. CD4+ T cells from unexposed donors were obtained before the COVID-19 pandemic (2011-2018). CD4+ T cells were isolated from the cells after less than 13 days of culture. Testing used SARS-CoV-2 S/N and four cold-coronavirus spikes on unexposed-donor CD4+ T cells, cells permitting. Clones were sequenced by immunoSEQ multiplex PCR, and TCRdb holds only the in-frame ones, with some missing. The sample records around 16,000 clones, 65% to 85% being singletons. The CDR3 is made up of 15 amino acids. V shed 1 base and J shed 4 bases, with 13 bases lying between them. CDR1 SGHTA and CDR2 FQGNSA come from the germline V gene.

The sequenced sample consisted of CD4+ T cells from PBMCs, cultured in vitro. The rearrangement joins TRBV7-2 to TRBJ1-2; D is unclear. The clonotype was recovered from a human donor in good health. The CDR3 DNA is TGTGCCAGCAGCTTAGAAGGGAGAATGGGCTATGGCTACACCTTC. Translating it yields CASSLEGRMGYGYTF.